This T cell receptor beta chain was profiled in a study of T-cell memory formation after mild COVID-19. Whole-study findings and limits: The SARS-CoV-2 specificity of second-wave clones reaching peak at day 37 remained unverified. That cross-reactive memory joined was suggested by some responding clones appearing in pre-infection memory.

TCRdb re-derived calls from the 5' RACE reads in MiXCR, one entry per CDR3 protein. This table holds around 310,000 distinct CDR3 sequences, around 20% found once. V was pared by 0 bases and J by 6 bases, with 2 bases between. The germline CDR1 and CDR2 sequences are MDHEN and SYDVKM. The CDR3 runs 11 residues. The table lists this clonotype with a few counts. Its antigen is not identified. Material: PBMCs or a T cell subset sorted from them (not recorded which). This receptor was identified in a man younger than 35 who had mild COVID-19 (a few samples of this study predate the infection). Cell type and time point are not known. The rearrangement links TRBV28 to TRBJ2-5, with D unresolved. The CDR3 nucleotides are TGTGCCAGCAGTTTATGGCAGACCCAGTACTTC. It specifies CASSLWQTQYF.